This TCR beta chain came from a study of radiation and T cells in renal cell carcinoma. General study results and limits: From baseline, blood top tumor clonotypes peaked at 2 weeks post-radiation. Without pretreatment biopsies, baseline tumor clonotype presence was undetermined.

Generated by immunoSEQ multiplex PCR, the TCRdb table keeps only in-frame clones and is missing some. The sample includes some 50,000 clones, 80% of them seen just once. Note on this clone: Its cognate antigen is unknown.

CDR3 length: 15 amino acids. Trimming at V came to 4 bases and at J to 3 bases, leaving 4 bases not matched to a gene. Germline V lookup: CDR1 SGHRS, CDR2 YFSETQ. As for time point: blood 2 weeks post-SBRT. Described treatment: 15 Gy SBRT to primary tumor, nephrectomy 4 weeks later. Serial blood draws occurred at baseline and 2 and 4 weeks post-SBRT. This renal cell carcinoma was of the clear cell type. The material sequenced was blood, taken from a patient whose treatment included radiotherapy and nephrectomy. This TCR was recovered from a woman in her seventies with renal cell carcinoma. The rearrangement links TRBV5-1 to TRBJ2-6, with 7 nucleotides matching TRBD2. For the CDR3, the DNA is TGCGCCAGCAGCCTGGGAGGGGATGGGGCCAACGTCCTGACTTTC. Amino acid sequence: CASSLGGDGANVLTF.